This T cell receptor (beta chain) was captured in a study of T cell repertoires in aging, cancer and after chemotherapy. Overall study context: Donor ages fell into six groups from 30 or younger up to 70 or older. Clear clonal overlap appeared across healthy donor samples taken over several months to years. The full dataset contained 7 million to 9.5 million TCR reads. Study results and caveats: Compared with age-matched healthy donors, untreated hematological or solid cancer patients showed higher blood TCR clonality.

Peripheral blood genomic DNA, not sorted cells or RNA, was the template. Multiplex touch-down PCR with TRB-A/B primers amplified rearranged V-D-J TRB sequences. MiXCR, run by TCRdb on the multiplex PCR reads, gives a single entry per CDR3 protein. The table lists roughly 10,000 distinct CDR3 sequences, less than 35% of them singletons. As for this clonotype: Its antigen is not known.

Per the germline V gene, CDR1 is LNHDA and CDR2 is SQIVND (reference sequence). Trimming cost V 5 bases and J 4 bases, with 6 bases left between them. The CDR3 runs 12 residues. The clonotype originates from a human donor in good health. The donor label of this sample is uncertain. Input material: blood. This chain connects TRBV19 to TRBJ1-5; D uncertain. The CDR3 DNA is TGTGCCAGTAGTGAGGGAAATCAGCCCCAGCATTTT. Translating it yields CASSEGNQPQHF.